This entry features one T cell receptor (beta chain) sequence. Its antigen target is currently unknown. No clone much larger than this one lies a single base away; base qualities are absent. The data were obtained in a study of cytomegalovirus exposure and HLA in healthy donors (dated by TCRdb to about 2017). Looking at the study overall: An earlier analysis of more than 550 of the donors reported approximately 280 Gb of sequence data and 95 million to 130 million unique TCR beta sequences obtained from approximately 180 million T cells. An early release covering roughly 600 HLA-typed donors comprised around 300 gigabases of sequencing data and tens of millions of unique TCR sequences. Donor age, sex, ethnicity and CMV serostatus were compiled together with the repertoire data. Genome-wide SNP genotypes for about three fifths of the roughly 700 donors were used in a later genetic analysis, which treated that subset as a discovery cohort. Typing coverage differed by locus: A, B, C, DRB1 and DQB1 were typed in about 629-640 donors, DQA1 in 500 to 550, DPA1 in some 600, and DPB1 in 450 to 480. About five DR-DQ haplotypes were treated as single units for association and clustering because of strong linkage in the cohort. The study profiled the T cell repertoires of about 640 subjects by immunosequencing and related them to cytomegalovirus serostatus. Of the approximately 400 genotyped donors, around 81% fell in the genetic ancestry cluster associated with self-reported Caucasian donors. HLA typing included class I and class II loci at four-digit resolution. The study aimed to test whether cataloging public T cell receptors could reveal signatures of past pathogen exposure. An earlier analysis of some 500 of the donors applied high-throughput TCR beta sequencing to assess whether each TCR beta V gene segment acted as functional or pseudogenic. Among 300 to 450 genotyped donors of the cohort, an average of around 240,000 unique TCR beta nucleotide sequences were sequenced per donor, roughly 20% of them non-productive. A separate validation cohort of about 110 different subjects was used in addition to the roughly 700-subject first cohort. Every repertoire in the discovery cohort had been generated on one and the same sequencing platform. The study combined high-throughput TCR immunosequencing, statistical association of individual TCRs with disease status, and machine learning to predict cytomegalovirus infection status. To study patterns of TCR occurrence, a later analysis re-analyzed previously published TCR beta repertoires from several hundred donors and added high-resolution HLA genotyping. Rather than drawing on any new phenotypic data, the later analysis identified candidate immune exposures from TCR beta sequences and the way those sequences occurred across donors. The paper as a whole reports these results and caveats: A further reported finding was that TCR beta sequences accurately predicted the HLA-A and HLA-B alleles for most subjects in the first cohort. Because counts were too low, some 17 rarely observed V segments, including chromosome 9 orphons, were left out of the earlier analysis of a few hundred of the donors. In a later analysis, several top co-occurrence clusters were reported to appear linked to parvovirus B19, influenza, CMV and Epstein-Barr virus. When HLA alleles, especially DR and DQ, strongly co-occurred, attributing TCR associations to individual alleles was difficult. A cluster of highly shared sequence variants was judged likely to represent a technical artifact of the sequencing pipeline. Some IMGT-functional V segments, including TRBV6-2 and TRBV6-3, could not be told apart with the 87-base-pair reads, so those segments were excluded. Across donors, most TCR sequences were observed very rarely, whereas some public TCRs were present in many individuals. According to the authors, the approach could potentially be generalized to other disease states and immunological phenotypes. A total of fewer than 200 TCR beta chains were listed by the study as associated with cytomegalovirus. In a later analysis, the rate of TCR association differed among HLA loci, with DRB1 alleles having the most associated TCRs and HLA-C alleles having the fewest. According to a later analysis, most CMV-associated TCR beta chains appeared to be HLA-restricted, and the HLA associations seemed to be driven largely by CMV exposure. For the cohort, immune exposure information was limited to CMV serostatus. In a later analysis, HLA-associated TCR beta chains were found to be more clonally expanded and to have lower generation probabilities than equally common non-associated chains. A later analysis associated about 17,000 TCR beta sequences with specific HLA alleles at a false discovery rate of 0.05. An earlier analysis of approximately 590 of the donors showed that most TCR beta V segments appeared in productive rearrangements either about 87% or about 30% of the time, which broadly matched IMGT annotations. In a later genetic analysis, fewer N-insertions in productive TCRs were reported among donors in an Asian-associated ancestry cluster than the approximately 710-donor mean. V-gene and J-gene trimming of TCR beta chains was associated with a missense DCLRE1C variant in a later genetic analysis, and the association was replicated in an independent cohort. Correlated functional status among segregating V segments might reflect linkage disequilibrium, but an unknown experimental factor could not be ruled out. Three of the identified cytomegalovirus-associated TCR beta chains were confirmed in vitro to be specific for cytomegalovirus antigens. The cohort was sequenced for TCR beta chains only, and without alpha or paired-chain data the features that could be detected were limited. Sequencing depth was assumed to be roughly uniform across donors in the presence/absence analyses, though that assumption may not hold. Because some donors lacked HLA typing at each locus, the association tests relied only on the typed subset. The classifier was reported to diagnose cytomegalovirus status with high specificity and sensitivity in both the original and validation cohorts.

V loses 6 bases of germline sequence and J loses 0 bases, and the interval between the two ends is 10 bases. The CDR3 numbers 14 residues from cysteine through phenylalanine. Solely the CDR3 DNA is kept, with 42 bases framed from the first base. Looking up the germline V gene (reference sequence) yields CDR1 WNHNN and CDR2 SYGVQD. The cohort was made up of about 610 healthy bone marrow donors. At the time of sampling, every cohort member was nominally healthy, though immune exposures that went unrecorded were likely present. The donor was CMV seronegative and belonged to the group of roughly 330 seronegative cohort members. A peripheral blood sample was collected from each donor, and TCR beta sequencing was performed on peripheral blood mononuclear cells. Genomic DNA was extracted from the blood cell samples with the Qiagen DNeasy Blood Extraction Kit. The protocol used for the library was the immunoSEQ multiplex PCR assay. For the multiplex PCR, a mixture combining 60 forward primers for TCR Vbeta segments and 13 reverse primers for TCR Jbeta segments was used. The CDR3 region of rearranged TCR beta genes was amplified from genomic DNA with a multiplex PCR assay. The Illumina HiSeq System was used to sequence the amplified TCR beta libraries as 87-base-pair reads. On the authors' methods: Across the 666 repertoires, a later analysis counted 80 million or so unique TCR beta chains, some 11 million of which were shared by at least two donors. Raw reads were error-corrected and collapsed into unique sequences with a nearest-neighbor algorithm that merged closely related sequences to remove PCR and sequencing errors. V, D and J gene segments were assigned by aligning CDR3 sequences to IMGT reference sequences. Each retained sequence needed at least a six-nucleotide match to both a V gene segment and a J gene segment. A rearrangement counted as productive if the CDR3 had no stop codons and remained in frame with V and J, and every other rearrangement counted as non-productive. CDR3 was defined by IMGT convention, running from the second conserved V-encoded cysteine to the conserved J-encoded phenylalanine. The earlier analysis of 550 to 650 of the donors excluded any sequence lacking an unambiguous match to a single V gene segment. An earlier analysis of 450 to 650 of the donors called V segments functional above 56.7% productive rearrangements and segregating when the between-donor standard deviation exceeded 5%. To diagnose cytomegalovirus status from the catalog of TCR beta chain sequences, a statistical classification framework was built. In a later analysis, TCR nucleotide sequences were compared against IMGT/GENE-DB human TR gene sequences so that V and J genes could be assigned. In a later analysis, CDR3 sequences and most-parsimonious VDJ recombination scenarios were assigned using the TCRdist pipeline. In a later analysis, each TCR beta chain was defined by its CDR3 amino acid sequence together with its V-gene family, and reads without a unique V-gene family were excluded. As a way to deal with suspected cross-contamination and a sequencing artifact, a later analysis dropped nearly 600 nucleotide sequences that were highly shared and had low generation probability. In a later analysis, a clonal expansion index was calculated for each public chain from normalized within-repertoire ranks of inferred template counts. In a later analysis, generation probabilities were computed with a VDJ recombination model fitted to out-of-frame rearrangements, and the resulting probabilities were checked against IGoR. Hypergeometric tests were used in a later analysis to score TCR-TCR, TCR-HLA and TCR-CMV co-occurrence, with a repertoire-size bias correction applied to the TCR pairs. False discovery rates were estimated in a later analysis by permuting HLA or CMV assignments 20 times. In a later analysis, co-occurring TCRs were grouped using DBSCAN, with TCRdist sequence similarity added in when clustering inside HLA-allele-positive subsets. For co-occurrence clustering, repertoires with fewer than 30,000 or more than 120,000 public chains were excluded, along with roughly 5 repertoires with anomalous nucleotide sharing. TCRdb mirrors the immuneACCESS table, restricted to in-frame sequences. Some clones are absent from its copies; in checked studies, under half trace to an unresolved V gene, and the reason for the others is unknown. The V and J calls and clone size were taken over from that table, and D and trimming were inferred from the DNA. In this sample the table shows approximately 100,000 clones, around 61% of which occur a single time. The top ten clonotypes cover roughly 3.4% of the sample.

Sequencing was carried out using PBMCs. Here the chain combines TRBV10-1 and TRBJ2-3; the D gene is possibly TRBD2, with 5 bases matching. This clonotype originated in a woman aged 45-59 years in good health and CMV-seronegative. The CDR3 region has the sequence CASSRERSTDTQYF. At the DNA level, the sequence is TGCGCCAGCAGCCGGGAACGGAGCACAGATACGCAGTATTTT.